This T cell receptor beta chain was captured by sequencing in a study of T-cell reconstitution after alpha-beta-depleted transplantation in children. Many counts were recorded for this clonotype. Unique molecular identifiers featured in how the TCRbeta library was prepared. In TCRdb, the PCR reads were re-called with MiXCR into one record per CDR3 protein. The sample lists approximately 240,000 distinct CDR3 sequences, about 8.8% seen once, with around 5% in the top ten. The CDR3 totals 13 residues. Germline CDR1 SGHVS, CDR2 FNYEAQ. Unmatched junction bases numbered 7, after V lost 5 bases and J lost 10 bases.

The chain recombines TRBV7-6 with TRBJ2-1, with 8 nucleotides matching TRBD1. This specimen consisted of PBMCs from the stem cell graft donor, obtained from the stem cell graft. This TCR derives from a human donor who donated a stem cell graft to a child with SCID. CDR3 DNA sequence: TGTGCCAGCAGCCTACGACAGGGGCTGGAGCAGTTCTTC. This translates into CASSLRQGLEQFF.